The rows below give T cell receptor beta chains drawn from one sample of a study of blood T cell repertoires in COVID-19. Repertoires were generated with immunoSEQ multiplex PCR, while TCRdb's copy carries only in-frame clones and drops some. The sample lists under 200,000 clones; 65% to 80% were seen once. Sequenced sample: peripheral blood. The receptors come from a man aged 60 to 75 with acute or convalescent COVID-19. CDR3s include the opening cysteine and the closing phenylalanine or tryptophan. D genes are given only for firm matches. Clone size appears in some rows only: once, few, many, or a class for an expanded clone.

v_gene	abundance	j_gene	d_gene	CDR3nt	CDR3aa
TRBV5-6	NA	TRBJ2-1	NA	TGTGCCAGCAGCTTGGGCGATACCTCACGTTACAATGAGCAGTTCTTC	CASSLGDTSRYNEQFF
TRBV5-4	NA	TRBJ2-1	NA	TGTGCCAGCAGCTTTCAGGGCGGCTCCTACAATGAGCAGTTCTTC	CASSFQGGSYNEQFF
TRBV15	NA	TRBJ2-7	TRBD2	TGTGCCACCAGCAGACACGATCAGCGGGGGACTCGCTACGAGCAGTACTTC	CATSRHDQRGTRYEQYF
TRBV5-4	NA	TRBJ2-1	TRBD2	TGTGCCAGCAGCTTGAAGACTAGCGGGGGGGCCAATGAGCAGTTCTTC	CASSLKTSGGANEQFF
TRBV2	NA	TRBJ2-5	NA	TGTGCCAGCAGTGCCGAGGGAGAGTACCAAGAGACCCAGTACTTC	CASSAEGEYQETQYF
TRBV5-6	NA	TRBJ2-5	TRBD1	TGTGCCAGCAGCCAGGGACAGAACCAAGAGACCCAGTACTTC	CASSQGQNQETQYF
TRBV12-5	NA	TRBJ2-6	TRBD1	TGTGCTAGTGGTTCCCTAGGGACAGCTAACTCTGGGGCCAACGTCCTGACTTTC	CASGSLGTANSGANVLTF
TRBV5-1	NA	TRBJ2-7	TRBD1	TGCGCCAGCAGCTTGATGGGGACAGGGAGCTCCTACGAGCAGTACTTC	CASSLMGTGSSYEQYF
TRBV11-2	NA	TRBJ2-1	NA	TGTGCCAGCAGCTTAGGTAGTTCTGAGCAGTTCTTC	CASSLGSSEQFF
TRBV11-2	NA	TRBJ2-7	NA	TGTGCCAGCAGCTTAGGGGCAACTTACGAGCAGTACTTC	CASSLGATYEQYF
TRBV9	NA	TRBJ2-1	NA	TGTGCCAGCAGCGTAGATCAACAGGGAGGGTCCTACAATGAGCAGTTCTTC	CASSVDQQGGSYNEQFF
TRBV5-5	NA	TRBJ1-1	NA	TGTGCCAGCAGCTTCCGGGGACAGAACACTGAAGCTTTCTTT	CASSFRGQNTEAFF
TRBV28	NA	TRBJ2-7	NA	TGTGCCAGTGATTCGGGACTCTACGAGCAGTACTTC	CASDSGLYEQYF
TRBV11-2	NA	TRBJ2-7	TRBD1	TGTGCCAGCAGCTGGGCACAGGGGGCAGTCTACGAGCAGTACTTC	CASSWAQGAVYEQYF
TRBV4-1	NA	TRBJ1-1	TRBD1	TGCGCCAGCAGCCTGCGACAGGGCTTGGGCACTGAAGCTTTCTTT	CASSLRQGLGTEAFF
TRBV18	NA	TRBJ1-3	NA	TGTGCCAGCTCACCACCAAATAACGGGGACACCATATATTTT	CASSPPNNGDTIYF
TRBV2	few	TRBJ1-5	TRBD1	TGTGCCAGCAGTGAGGGACAGGGGGAATGGGAGCCCCAGCATTTT	CASSEGQGEWEPQHF
TRBV6-2/TRBV6-3	NA	TRBJ2-3	TRBD2	TGTGCCAGCAGCCGACTAGCGGGGGCAGATACGCAGTATTTT	CASSRLAGADTQYF
TRBV3-1/TRBV3-2	NA	TRBJ1-2	NA	TGTGCCAGCAGCCAAGAGTCCCCGAGCCGGGGGGTGGGTGGCTACACCTTC	CASSQESPSRGVGGYTF
TRBV11-2	NA	TRBJ1-1	NA	TGTGCCAGCAGCCAACAGGGAACTGAAGCTTTCTTT	CASSQQGTEAFF
TRBV30	NA	TRBJ1-5	NA	TGTGCCTGGAGCCAATCAGGGGATCAGCCCCAGCATTTT	CAWSQSGDQPQHF
TRBV19	NA	TRBJ2-1	TRBD2	TGTGCCAGTAGTATAGCGGGGGGGCCGGGTGAGCAGTTCTTC	CASSIAGGPGEQFF